The 14 T cell receptor beta chains below were found in one sample sequenced in a study of CD8 T cells in ankylosing spondylitis. Study-level findings and limits: The study identified a TCR beta motif of roughly eight highly homologous variants that appeared characteristic of ankylosing spondylitis blood.

These TCRs' antigens remain unknown. TCRdb reprocessed the 5' RACE reads via MiXCR and lists one record per CDR3 protein. The sample records some 700,000 distinct CDR3 sequences, over 15% being singletons. The sample taken for sequencing was blood, either unsorted or a sorted T cell fraction (not recorded which). Receptor source: a male donor with ankylosing spondylitis.

V gene TRBV6-2 or TRBV6-3 combines with J gene TRBJ2-2; 7 bases line up with TRBD1. This CDR3 spans 14 amino acids. The V gene end was trimmed by 5 bases and the J gene end by 4 bases; junction bases not matched to a gene: 4. Germline V gene lookup returns CDR1 MNHEY and CDR2 SVGEGT. CDR3 bases: TGTGCCAGCAGTCAGGGACAGAGCACCGGGGAGCTGTTTTTT. It codes for CASSQGQSTGELFF.

Only a few counts were recorded for this clonotype. The rearrangement joins TRBV25-1 to TRBJ2-7; 10 bases align to TRBD2. The CDR3 is 16 amino acids. Per the germline V gene, CDR1 is MGHDK and CDR2 is SYGVNS. V gave up 0 bases and J gave up 1 base; unmatched junction bases: 3. In nucleotides, the CDR3 is TGTGCCAGCAGTGAATATGGTAGCGGGAGGTCCTACGAGCAGTACTTC. The encoded protein is CASSEYGSGRSYEQYF.

Only a few counts were recorded for this clonotype. CDR3 in amino acids: CASSYGGGYGYTF. CDR3 DNA sequence: TGTGCCAGCAGTTACGGGGGCGGCTATGGCTACACCTTC. J is TRBJ1-2 and V is TRBV6-5; D possibly corresponds to TRBD1 (6 bases). The CDR3 spans 13 residues. V lost 2 bases and J lost 4, with 8 bases in between. Germline lookup yields CDR1 MNHEY and CDR2 SVGAGI.

V is TRBV20-1 and J is TRBJ2-2; 7 bases match TRBD2. J was trimmed by 4 bases and V by 4 bases; bases with no gene match: 3. CDR3 length: 13 residues. Germline-derived CDR1 and CDR2 are DFQATT and SNEGSKA (reference sequence). The CDR3 spells CSATGTITGELFF. The CDR3, as DNA: TGCAGTGCTACCGGGACTATCACCGGGGAGCTGTTTTTT.

This clonotype was counted only a few times. The chain links TRBV9 to TRBJ2-1, with 16 nucleotides matching TRBD2. The CDR3 is 17 amino acids. Germline CDR1 is SGDLS and CDR2 is YYNGEE. Trimming cost V 5 bases and J 8 bases; bases outside gene matches: 10. This CDR3 reads CASSLVGLAGGFDEQFF. The DNA for the CDR3 is TGTGCCAGCAGTCTCGTGGGACTAGCGGGAGGGTTCGATGAGCAGTTCTTC.

This rearrangement joins TRBV5-5 to TRBJ2-1; D remains ambiguous. Deletions cut 2 bases from V and 11 bases from J, with 11 bases between. The CDR3 spans 12 residues. Germline CDR1 is SGHKS and CDR2 is YYEKEE (reference sequence). CDR3 bases: TGTGCCAGCAGCTTCTTTTTGGCAAAGCAGTTCTTC. Residues: CASSFFLAKQFF.

This clonotype was counted only a few times. The V and J genes are TRBV2 and TRBJ1-4; no clear D gene. Trimming took off 6 bases at V and 7 bases at J, with 18 bases between the two ends. CDR1 and CDR2 (germline): SNHLY, FYNNEI. The CDR3 has 15 amino acids. CDR3 sequence (DNA): TGTGCCAGCAGGGACGATCGGGCAGGAGGTGAAAAACTGTTTTTT. This sequence encodes CASRDDRAGGEKLFF.

There are many counts of this clonotype. CDR3: CASSLQGASGELFF. In nucleotides, the CDR3 is TGTGCCAGCAGTTTACAGGGTGCGAGCGGGGAGCTGTTTTTT. The chain uses TRBV28 and TRBJ2-2; D perhaps matches TRBD1 (5 bases). CDR1 and CDR2 from the germline V gene are MDHEN and SYDVKM. Trimming left V 2 bases short and J 7 bases short, with 11 bases between. The CDR3 covers 14 residues.

The chain is built from TRBV12-3 or TRBV12-4 and TRBJ2-1; D not resolved. Trimming took off 1 base at V and 10 bases at J, with 11 bases between the two ends. This CDR3 is 13 amino acids long. CDR3 residues: CASSLGKGTEQFF. In DNA form, the CDR3 reads TGTGCCAGCAGTTTAGGTAAGGGTACCGAGCAGTTCTTC.

This clonotype was observed a few times. V gene TRBV27 combines with J gene TRBJ2-2; 11 nucleotides match TRBD2. The junction had 13 bases not matched to a gene; V was cut back by 6 bases and J by 1 base. In germline, CDR1 is MNHEY, CDR2 SMNVEV (reference sequence). The CDR3 runs to 19 residues. The chain's CDR3 is CASSDQGLAVSMNTGELFF. The CDR3 DNA reads TGTGCCAGCAGCGATCAGGGACTAGCGGTTTCAATGAACACCGGGGAGCTGTTTTTT.

The J gene is TRBJ1-6, the V gene TRBV12-3 or TRBV12-4, with 7 bases lining up with TRBD1. The CDR3 is made up of 14 amino acids. Losses at the gene ends were 6 bases for V and 10 bases for J; bases not matched to a gene: 9. CDR3 loop: CASSGRQGNSPLHF. Here the CDR3 DNA reads TGTGCCAGCAGCGGCCGACAGGGAAACTCACCCCTCCACTTT.

The chain has TRBV6-5 and TRBJ2-4; no clear D. The V end was cut by 1 base, the J end by 5 bases, with 9 bases between. This CDR3 spans 14 amino acids. Germline CDR1 is MNHEY and CDR2 is SVGAGI. The chain's CDR3 is CASSYFGRENIQYF. In DNA, the CDR3 is TGTGCCAGCAGTTACTTCGGAAGGGAAAACATTCAGTACTTC.

The chain recombines TRBV4-2 with TRBJ1-3; D gene unclear. Germline lookup yields CDR1 LGHNA and CDR2 YNFKEQ. The length of the CDR3 is 16 residues. V was pared by 0 bases and J by 4 bases, with 13 bases between. The CDR3 sequence: CASSQDLVGFGNTIYF. The CDR3 DNA sequence: TGTGCCAGCAGCCAAGATCTAGTGGGGTTCGGAAACACCATATATTTT.

The chain is built from TRBV25-1 and TRBJ2-7, with TRBD2 matching 7 bases. The CDR3 length is 13 residues. Trimming removed 8 bases from V and 7 bases from J; junction bases left unmatched: 11. Germline CDR1 reads MGHDK; CDR2 reads SYGVNS. The CDR3 sequence: CASAKRLGGEQYF. The CDR3, as DNA: TGTGCCAGCGCCAAACGACTGGGAGGGGAGCAGTACTTC.